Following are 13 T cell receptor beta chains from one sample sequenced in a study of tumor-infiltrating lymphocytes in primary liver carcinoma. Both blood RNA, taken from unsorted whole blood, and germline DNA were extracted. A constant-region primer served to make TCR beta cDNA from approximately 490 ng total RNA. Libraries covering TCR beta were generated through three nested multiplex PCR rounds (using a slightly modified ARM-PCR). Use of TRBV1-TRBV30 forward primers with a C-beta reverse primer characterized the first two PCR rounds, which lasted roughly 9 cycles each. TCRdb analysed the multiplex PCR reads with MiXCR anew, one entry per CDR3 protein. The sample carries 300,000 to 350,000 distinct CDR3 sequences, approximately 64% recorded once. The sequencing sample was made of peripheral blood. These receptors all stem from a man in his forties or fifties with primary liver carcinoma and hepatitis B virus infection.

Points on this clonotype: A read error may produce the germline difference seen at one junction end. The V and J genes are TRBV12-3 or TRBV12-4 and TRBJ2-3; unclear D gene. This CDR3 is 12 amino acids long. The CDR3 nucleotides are TGTGCCAGCAGTTCCCTCAGCAATACGCATTATTTT. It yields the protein CASSSLSNTHYF.

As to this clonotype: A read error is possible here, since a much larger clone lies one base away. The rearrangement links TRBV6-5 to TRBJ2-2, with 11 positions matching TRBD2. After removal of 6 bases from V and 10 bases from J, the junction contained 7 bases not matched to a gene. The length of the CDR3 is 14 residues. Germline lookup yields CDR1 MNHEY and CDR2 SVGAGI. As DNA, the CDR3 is TGTGCCAGCAGCTGGACTAGCGGGTCCGTGGAGCTGTTTTTT. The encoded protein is CASSWTSGSVELFF.

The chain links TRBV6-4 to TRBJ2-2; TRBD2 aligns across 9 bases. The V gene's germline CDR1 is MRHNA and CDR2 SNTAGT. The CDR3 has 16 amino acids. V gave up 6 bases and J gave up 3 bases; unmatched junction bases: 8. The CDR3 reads CASSPIQRGDTGELFF. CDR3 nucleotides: TGTGCCAGCAGCCCCATCCAGCGGGGGGACACCGGGGAGCTGTTTTTT.

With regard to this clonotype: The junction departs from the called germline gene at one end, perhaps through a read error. The CDR3 spells CASSNRQGVGHERYF. The CDR3, as DNA: TGTGCCAGCAGTAATCGACAGGGGGTGGGCCACGAGCGGTACTTC. V is TRBV6-5 and J is TRBJ2-7, with TRBD1 identical over 9 bases. This CDR3 region has 15 residues. CDR1 MNHEY and CDR2 SVGAGI come from the germline V gene.

The CDR3 sequence is CASKSHSSYEQYF. DNA of the CDR3: TGTGCCAGCAAAAGTCACAGTAGCTACGAGCAGTACTTC. The chain recombines TRBV6-2 or TRBV6-3 with TRBJ2-7; D gene uncertain. CDR1 and CDR2 (germline): MNHEY, SVGEGT. CDR3 length: 13 residues. Trimming removed 7 bases from V and 3 bases from J, with 13 bases in between.

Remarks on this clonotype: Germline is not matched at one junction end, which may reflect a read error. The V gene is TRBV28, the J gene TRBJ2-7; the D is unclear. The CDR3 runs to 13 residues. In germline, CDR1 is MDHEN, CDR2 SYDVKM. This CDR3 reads CASSPHHSYEQHF. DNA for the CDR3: TGTGCCAGCAGTCCCCATCACTCCTACGAGCAGCACTTC.

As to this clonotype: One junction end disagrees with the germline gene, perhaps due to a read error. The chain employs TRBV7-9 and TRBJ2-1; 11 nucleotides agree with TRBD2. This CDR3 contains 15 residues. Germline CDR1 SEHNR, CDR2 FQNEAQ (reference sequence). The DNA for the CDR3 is TGTGCCAGCAGCGTAGCGGGAGGGCCTTTGAATGAGCAGTTCTTC. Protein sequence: CASSVAGGPLNEQFF.

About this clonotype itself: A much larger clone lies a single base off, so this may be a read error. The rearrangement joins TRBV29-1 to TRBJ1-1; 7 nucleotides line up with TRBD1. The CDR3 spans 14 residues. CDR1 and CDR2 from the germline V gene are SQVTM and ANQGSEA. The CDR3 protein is CRVAPGQTFTEAFF. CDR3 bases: TGCAGGGTTGCCCCGGGACAGACATTCACTGAAGCTTTCTTT.

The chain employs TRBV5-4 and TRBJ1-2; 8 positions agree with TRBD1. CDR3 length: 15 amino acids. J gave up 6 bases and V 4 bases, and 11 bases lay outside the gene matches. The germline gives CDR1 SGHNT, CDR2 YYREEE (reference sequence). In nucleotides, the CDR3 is TGTGCCAGCAGCCACCGGACAGGGTTTGGTGATGGCTACACCTTC. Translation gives CASSHRTGFGDGYTF. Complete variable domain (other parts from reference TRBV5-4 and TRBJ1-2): ETGVTQSPTHLIKTRGQQVTLRCSSQSGHNTVSWYQQALGQGPQFIFQYYREEENGRGNFPPRFSGLQFPNYSSELNVNALELDDSALYLCASSHRTGFGDGYTFGSGTRLTVV.

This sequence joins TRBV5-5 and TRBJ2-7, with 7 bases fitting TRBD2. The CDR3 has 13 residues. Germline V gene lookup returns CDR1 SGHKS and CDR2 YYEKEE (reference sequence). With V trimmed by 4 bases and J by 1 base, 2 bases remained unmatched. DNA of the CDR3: TGTGCCAGCAGCGCGGGGGATTCCTACGAGCAGTACTTC. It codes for CASSAGDSYEQYF.

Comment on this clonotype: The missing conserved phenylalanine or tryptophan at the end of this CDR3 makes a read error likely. CDR3 sequence reads: CASGLVDTGELFS. The CDR3 DNA follows: TGTGCCAGCGGCTTAGTAGACACCGGGGAGCTGTTTTCT. J is TRBJ2-2 and V is TRBV11-2; D is ambiguous. The CDR3 is 13 amino acids. Germline V gene data show CDR1 as SGHAT and CDR2 as FQNNGV.

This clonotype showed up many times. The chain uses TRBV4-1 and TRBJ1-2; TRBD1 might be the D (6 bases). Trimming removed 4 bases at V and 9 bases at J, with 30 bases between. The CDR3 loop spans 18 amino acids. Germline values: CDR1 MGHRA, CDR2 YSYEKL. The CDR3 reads CASSPKPGGATVVRSYTF. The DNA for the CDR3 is TGCGCCAGCAGCCCCAAACCGGGGGGGGCGACGGTCGTTAGGAGCTACACCTTC.

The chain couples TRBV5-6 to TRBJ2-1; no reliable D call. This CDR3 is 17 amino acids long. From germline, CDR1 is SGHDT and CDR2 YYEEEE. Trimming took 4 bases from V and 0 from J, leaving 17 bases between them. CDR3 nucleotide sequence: TGTGCCAGCAGCCTCCTCGGTTGTGTGATCTCCTACAATGAGCAGTTCTTC. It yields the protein CASSLLGCVISYNEQFF. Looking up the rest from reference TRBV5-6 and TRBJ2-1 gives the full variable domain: DAGVTQSPTHLIKTRGQQVTLRCSPKSGHDTVSWYQQALGQGPQFIFQYYEEEERQRGNFPDRFSGHQFPNYSSELNVNALLLGDSALYLCASSLLGCVISYNEQFFGPGTRLTVL.